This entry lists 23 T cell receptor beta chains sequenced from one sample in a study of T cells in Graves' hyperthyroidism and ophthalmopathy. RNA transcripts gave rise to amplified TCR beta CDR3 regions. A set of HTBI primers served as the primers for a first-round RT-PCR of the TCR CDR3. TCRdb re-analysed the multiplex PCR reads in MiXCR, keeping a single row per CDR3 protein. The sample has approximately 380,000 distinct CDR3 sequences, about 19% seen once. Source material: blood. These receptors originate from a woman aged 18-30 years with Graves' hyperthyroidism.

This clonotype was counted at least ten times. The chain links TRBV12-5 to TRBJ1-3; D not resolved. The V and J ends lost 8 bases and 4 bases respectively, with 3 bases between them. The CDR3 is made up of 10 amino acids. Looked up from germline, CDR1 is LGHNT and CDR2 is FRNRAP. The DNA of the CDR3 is TGTGCTAGTCTGGGAAACACCATATATTTT. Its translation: CASLGNTIYF.

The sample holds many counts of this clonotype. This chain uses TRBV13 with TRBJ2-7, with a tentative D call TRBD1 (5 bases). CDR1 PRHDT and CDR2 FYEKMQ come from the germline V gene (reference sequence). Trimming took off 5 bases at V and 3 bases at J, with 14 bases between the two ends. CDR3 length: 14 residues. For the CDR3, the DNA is TGTGCCAGCAGCACCCGCGGCAGGGTCTACGAGCAGTACTTC. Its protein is CASSTRGRVYEQYF.

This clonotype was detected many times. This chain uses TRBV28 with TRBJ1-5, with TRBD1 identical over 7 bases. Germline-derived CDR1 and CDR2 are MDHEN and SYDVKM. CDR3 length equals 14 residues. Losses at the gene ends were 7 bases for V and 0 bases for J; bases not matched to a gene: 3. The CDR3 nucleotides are TGTGCCAGCACCGACAGGGCTAGCAATCAGCCCCAGCATTTT. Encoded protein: CASTDRASNQPQHF.

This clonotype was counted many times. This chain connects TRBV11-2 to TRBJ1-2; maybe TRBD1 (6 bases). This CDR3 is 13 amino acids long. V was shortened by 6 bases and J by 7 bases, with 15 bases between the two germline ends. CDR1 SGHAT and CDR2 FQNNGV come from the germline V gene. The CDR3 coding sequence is TGTGCCAGCAGACACGTGACAGGATCTGGCTACACCTTC. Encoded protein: CASRHVTGSGYTF. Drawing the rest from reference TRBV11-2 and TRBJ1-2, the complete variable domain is EAGVAQSPRYKIIEKRQSVAFWCNPISGHATLYWYQQILGQGPKLLIQFQNNGVVDDSQLPKDRFSAERLKGVDSTLKIQPAKLEDSAVYLCASRHVTGSGYTFGSGTRLTVV.

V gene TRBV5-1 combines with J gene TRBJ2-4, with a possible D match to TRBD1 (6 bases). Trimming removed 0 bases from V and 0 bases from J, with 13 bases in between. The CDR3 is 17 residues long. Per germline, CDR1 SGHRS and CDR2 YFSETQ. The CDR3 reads CASSLGQAELAKNIQYF. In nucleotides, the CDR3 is TGCGCCAGCAGCTTGGGACAGGCGGAACTAGCCAAAAACATTCAGTACTTC.

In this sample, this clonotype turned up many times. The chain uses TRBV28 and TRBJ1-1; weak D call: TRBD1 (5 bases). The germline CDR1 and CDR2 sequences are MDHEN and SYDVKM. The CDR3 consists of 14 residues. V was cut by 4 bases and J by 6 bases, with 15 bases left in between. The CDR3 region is CASSYYGGSAEAFF. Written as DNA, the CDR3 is TGTGCCAGCAGTTACTATGGGGGGAGCGCTGAAGCTTTCTTT.

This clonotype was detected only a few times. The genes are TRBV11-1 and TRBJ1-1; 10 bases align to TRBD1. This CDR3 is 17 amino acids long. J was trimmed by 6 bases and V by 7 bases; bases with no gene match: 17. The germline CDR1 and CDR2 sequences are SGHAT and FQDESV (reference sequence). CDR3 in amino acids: CASIPPGQGRREPEAFF. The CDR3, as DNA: TGTGCCAGCATTCCCCCGGGACAGGGGCGCCGGGAGCCTGAAGCTTTCTTT. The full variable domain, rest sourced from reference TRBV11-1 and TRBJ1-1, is EAEVAQSPRYKITEKSQAVAFWCDPISGHATLYWYRQILGQGPELLVQFQDESVVDDSQLPKDRFSAERLKGVDSTLKIQPAELGDSAMYLCASIPPGQGRREPEAFFGQGTRLTVV.

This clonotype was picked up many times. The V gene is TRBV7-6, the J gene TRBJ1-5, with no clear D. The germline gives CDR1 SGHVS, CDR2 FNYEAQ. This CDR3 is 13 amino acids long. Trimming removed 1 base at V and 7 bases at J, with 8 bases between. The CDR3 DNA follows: TGTGCCAGCAGCTTAGGGGCAAGACAGCCCCAGCATTTT. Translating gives CASSLGARQPQHF.

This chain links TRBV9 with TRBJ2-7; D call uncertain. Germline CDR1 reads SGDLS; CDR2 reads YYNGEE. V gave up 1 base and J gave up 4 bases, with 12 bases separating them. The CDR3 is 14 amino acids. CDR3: CASSVSGSWYEQYF. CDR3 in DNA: TGTGCCAGCAGCGTATCCGGGTCCTGGTACGAGCAGTACTTC. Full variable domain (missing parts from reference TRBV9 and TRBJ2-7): DSGVTQTPKHLITATGQRVTLRCSPRSGDLSVYWYQQSLDQGLQFLIQYYNGEERAKGNILERFSAQQFPDLHSELNLSSLELGDSALYFCASSVSGSWYEQYFGPGTRLTVT.

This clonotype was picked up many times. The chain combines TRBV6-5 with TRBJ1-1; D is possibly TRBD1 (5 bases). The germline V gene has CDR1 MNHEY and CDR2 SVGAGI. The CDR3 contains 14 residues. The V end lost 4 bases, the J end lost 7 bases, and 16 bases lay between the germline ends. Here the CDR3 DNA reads TGTGCCAGCAGTTCAGGTCGACAGAACCTTGAAGCTTTCTTT. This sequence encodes CASSSGRQNLEAFF.

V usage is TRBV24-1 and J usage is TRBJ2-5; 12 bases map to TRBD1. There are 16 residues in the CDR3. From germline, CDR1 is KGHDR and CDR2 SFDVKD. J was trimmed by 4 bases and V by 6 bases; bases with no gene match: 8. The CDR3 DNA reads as TGTGCCACCAGTCCCGGGACAGGGGGCCGTTTAGAGACCCAGTACTTC. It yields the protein CATSPGTGGRLETQYF.

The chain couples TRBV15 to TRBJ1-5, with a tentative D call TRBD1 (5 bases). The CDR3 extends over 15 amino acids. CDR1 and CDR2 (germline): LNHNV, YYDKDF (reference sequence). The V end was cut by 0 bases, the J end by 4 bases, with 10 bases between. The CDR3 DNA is TGTGCCACCAGCAGAGATCACAGGTCAAATCAGCCCCAGCATTTT. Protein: CATSRDHRSNQPQHF. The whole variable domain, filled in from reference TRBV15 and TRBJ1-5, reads DAMVIQNPRYQVTQFGKPVTLSCSQTLNHNVMYWYQQKSSQAPKLLFHYYDKDFNNEADTPDNFQSRRPNTSFCFLDIRSPGLGDTAMYLCATSRDHRSNQPQHFGDGTRLSIL.

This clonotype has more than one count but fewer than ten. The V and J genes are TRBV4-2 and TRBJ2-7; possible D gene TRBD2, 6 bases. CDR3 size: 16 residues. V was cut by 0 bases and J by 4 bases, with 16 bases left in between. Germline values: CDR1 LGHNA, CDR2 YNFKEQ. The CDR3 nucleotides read TGTGCCAGCAGCCAAGATCGGGCCCGGAGGGATTACGAGCAGTACTTC. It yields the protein CASSQDRARRDYEQYF.

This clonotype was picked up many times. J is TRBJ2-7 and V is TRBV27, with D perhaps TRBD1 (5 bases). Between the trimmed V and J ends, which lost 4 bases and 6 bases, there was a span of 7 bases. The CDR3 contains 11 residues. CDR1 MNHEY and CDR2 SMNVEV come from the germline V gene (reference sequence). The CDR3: CASSYRPEQYF. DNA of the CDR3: TGTGCCAGCAGTTACAGGCCCGAGCAGTACTTC.

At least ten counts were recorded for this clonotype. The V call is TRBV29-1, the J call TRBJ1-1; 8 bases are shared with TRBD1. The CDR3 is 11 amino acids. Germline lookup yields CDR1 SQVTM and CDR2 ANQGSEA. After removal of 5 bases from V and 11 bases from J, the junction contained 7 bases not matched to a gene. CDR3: CSVTGQVLAFF. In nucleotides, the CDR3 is TGCAGCGTTACGGGACAGGTATTGGCTTTCTTT.

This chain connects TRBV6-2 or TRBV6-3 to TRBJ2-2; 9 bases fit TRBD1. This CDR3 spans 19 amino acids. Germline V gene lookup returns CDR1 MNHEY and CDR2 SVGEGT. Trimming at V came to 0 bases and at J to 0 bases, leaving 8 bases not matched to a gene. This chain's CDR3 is CASSYSLDRGPSNTGELFF. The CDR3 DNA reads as TGTGCCAGCAGTTACTCCTTGGACAGGGGACCATCGAACACCGGGGAGCTGTTTTTT.

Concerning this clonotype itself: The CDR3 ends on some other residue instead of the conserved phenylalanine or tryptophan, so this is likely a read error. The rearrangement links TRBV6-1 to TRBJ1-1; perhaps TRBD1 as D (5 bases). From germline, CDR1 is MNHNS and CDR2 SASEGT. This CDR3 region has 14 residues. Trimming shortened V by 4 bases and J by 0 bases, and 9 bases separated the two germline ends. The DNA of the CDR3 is TGTGCCAGCAGTGTCGTCAGGGTGAACACTGAAGCTTTCTAT. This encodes CASSVVRVNTEAFY.

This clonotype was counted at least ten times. CDR3 amino acids: CASKDGFMNTEAFF. Here the CDR3 DNA reads TGTGCCAGCAAGGACGGTTTCATGAACACTGAAGCTTTCTTT. This chain connects TRBV28 to TRBJ1-1; no definite D call. Per germline, CDR1 MDHEN and CDR2 SYDVKM. V was cut by 7 bases and J by 0 bases, with 12 bases left in between. The CDR3 contains 14 residues.

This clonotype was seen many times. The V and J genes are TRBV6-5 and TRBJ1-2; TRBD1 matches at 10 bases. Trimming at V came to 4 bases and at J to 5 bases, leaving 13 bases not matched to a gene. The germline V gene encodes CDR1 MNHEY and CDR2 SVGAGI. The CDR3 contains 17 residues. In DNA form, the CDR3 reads TGTGCCAGCAGTTTTTCCGGGACAGGGGCCTCCTTTTATGGCTACACCTTC. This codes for CASSFSGTGASFYGYTF.

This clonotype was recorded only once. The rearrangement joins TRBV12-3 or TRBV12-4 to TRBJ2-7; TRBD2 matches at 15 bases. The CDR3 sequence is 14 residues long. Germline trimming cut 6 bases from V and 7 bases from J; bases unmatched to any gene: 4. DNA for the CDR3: TGTGCCAGCAGCACCGGGACTAGCGGGAGGGAGCAGTACTTC. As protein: CASSTGTSGREQYF.

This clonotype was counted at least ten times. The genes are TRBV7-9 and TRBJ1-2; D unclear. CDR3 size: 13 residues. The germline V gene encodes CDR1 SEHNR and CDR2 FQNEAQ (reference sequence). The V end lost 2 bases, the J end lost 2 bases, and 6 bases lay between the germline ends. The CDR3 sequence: CASSLSLNYGYTF. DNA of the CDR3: TGTGCCAGCAGCTTATCTTTGAACTATGGCTACACCTTC.

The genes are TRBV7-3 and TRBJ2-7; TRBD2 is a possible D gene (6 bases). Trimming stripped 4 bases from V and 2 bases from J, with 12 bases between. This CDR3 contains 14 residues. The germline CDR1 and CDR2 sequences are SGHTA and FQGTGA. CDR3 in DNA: TGTGCCAGCAGCTCCGGGGGACCCCCCTACGAGCAGTACTTC. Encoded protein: CASSSGGPPYEQYF.

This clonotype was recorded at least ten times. CDR3 DNA: TGCAGTGCTATCCTTCCCGGGGGGGCTTTCTTT. This gives the protein CSAILPGGAFF. V usage is TRBV20-1 and J usage is TRBJ1-1, with D possibly matching TRBD1 (5 bases). V lost 4 bases and J lost 11, with 14 bases in between. CDR3 size: 11 residues. The germline CDR1 and CDR2 sequences are DFQATT and SNEGSKA (reference sequence).